One sample yielded the 21 T cell receptor beta chains listed below, sequenced in a study of cytomegalovirus exposure and HLA in healthy donors. The PCR was carried out with 60 Vbeta primers and 13 Jbeta primers. Clones were sequenced by immunoSEQ multiplex PCR, and TCRdb holds only the in-frame ones, with some missing. The sample holds over 110,000 clones; approximately 80% are singletons and the top ten take approximately 5.6%. Input material: PBMCs. All receptors derive from a woman aged 40-49 years in good health and CMV-seropositive.

The V call is TRBV18, the J call TRBJ1-1; D is ambiguous. The germline gives CDR1 KGHSH, CDR2 LQKENI. The CDR3 length is 11 residues. Trimming cost V 6 bases and J 3 bases, with 5 bases left between them. The CDR3 DNA sequence: TGTGCCAGCTCGAGGGACACTGAAGCTTTCTTT. Protein product: CASSRDTEAFF.

This clone was seen just once. This chain uses TRBV5-1 with TRBJ2-2, with a weak D call TRBD1 (5 bases). The CDR3 is 14 residues long. Trimming pared 4 bases from V and 7 bases from J, leaving 14 bases between. Germline V gene data show CDR1 as SGHRS and CDR2 as YFSETQ. In nucleotides, the CDR3 is TGCGCCAGCAGCCCTGGGGCCATGGGCGGGGAGCTGTTTTTT. Its translation: CASSPGAMGGELFF.

This clone was observed a single time. J is TRBJ2-2 and V is TRBV14; 11 positions match TRBD2. The length of the CDR3 is 14 residues. The germline CDR1 and CDR2 sequences are SGHDN and FVKESK. V gave up 7 bases and J gave up 8 bases; unmatched junction bases: 6. CDR3 amino acids: CASTPLAGGGELFF. The CDR3 DNA reads as TGTGCCAGCACCCCCCTAGCGGGAGGAGGGGAGCTGTTTTTT.

The CDR3 here is CASSLGTGGAYEQYF. CDR3 bases: TGCGCCAGCAGCTTGGGTACAGGGGGGGCCTACGAGCAGTACTTC. This chain uses TRBV5-1 with TRBJ2-7, with D maybe TRBD1 (8 bases). Germline CDR1 SGHRS, CDR2 YFSETQ. Between the trimmed V and J ends, which lost 0 bases and 2 bases, there was a span of 12 bases. There are 15 residues in the CDR3.

This chain uses TRBV28 with TRBJ2-7; 10 bases agree with TRBD2. The CDR3 length is 13 residues. J was trimmed by 5 bases and V by 8 bases; bases with no gene match: 6. The germline gives CDR1 MDHEN, CDR2 SYDVKM. In nucleotides, the CDR3 is TGTGCCAGCCTAAGCGGGGGGGCCCACGAGCAGTACTTC. This gives the protein CASLSGGAHEQYF.

On this clone itself: The junction departs from germline at one end; a sequencing error may be responsible. The chain is built from TRBV7-9 and TRBJ1-4, with TRBD1 identical over 8 bases. This CDR3 has 16 amino acids. The germline V gene has CDR1 SEHNR and CDR2 FQNEAQ (reference sequence). The CDR3 nucleotides read TGTTCCAGCAGCTTAGCCTCAGGGGGCGGGAATGAAAAACTGTTTTTT. It specifies CSSSLASGGGNEKLFF.

The V and J genes are TRBV6-1 and TRBJ2-1; 11 positions agree with TRBD2. The germline V gene encodes CDR1 MNHNS and CDR2 SASEGT. V was pared by 3 bases and J by 3 bases, with 1 base of the junction left unmatched. CDR3 length equals 15 residues. The CDR3 is CASSEGTSGYNEQFF. The CDR3 DNA reads TGTGCCAGCAGTGAGGGGACTAGCGGCTACAATGAGCAGTTCTTC.

In this sample, this clone turned up once. V is TRBV19 and J is TRBJ1-6; D is unclear. Germline-derived CDR1 and CDR2 are LNHDA and SQIVND (reference sequence). Trimming removed 3 bases from V and 8 bases from J, with 14 bases in between. This CDR3 has 15 residues. The chain's CDR3 is CASSISSGKYSPLHF. CDR3 sequence (DNA): TGTGCCAGTAGTATCTCTTCGGGGAAATATTCACCCCTCCACTTT. Using reference TRBV19 and TRBJ1-6 for the parts outside the CDR3, the full variable domain is DGGITQSPKYLFRKEGQNVTLSCEQNLNHDAMYWYRQDPGQGLRLIYYSQIVNDFQKGDIAEGYSVSREKKESFPLTVTSAQKNPTAFYLCASSISSGKYSPLHFGNGTRLTVT.

V is TRBV6-5 and J is TRBJ1-1; tentative D call: TRBD1 (5 bases). The CDR3 has 14 residues. Deletions cut 6 bases from V and 11 bases from J, with 22 bases between. Per germline, CDR1 MNHEY and CDR2 SVGAGI. In nucleotides, the CDR3 is TGTGCCAGCAGCCTACGGGTAATGGGGGGACGGGCTTTCTTT. This codes for CASSLRVMGGRAFF.

This clone has a handful of counts. The chain uses TRBV6-5 and TRBJ2-7, with D perhaps matching TRBD2 (6 bases). V was clipped by 5 bases and J by 2 bases, with 13 bases between them. In germline, CDR1 is MNHEY, CDR2 SVGAGI. This CDR3 contains 14 residues. The CDR3 nucleotides read TGTGCCAGCAGTCGGGGAGGAGGGCCCTACGAGCAGTACTTC. It encodes CASSRGGGPYEQYF.

The genes are TRBV4-1 and TRBJ2-1, with 15 bases lining up with TRBD2. CDR3 length equals 19 residues. Per the germline V gene, CDR1 is MGHRA and CDR2 is YSYEKL. After removal of 3 bases from V and 4 bases from J, the junction contained 10 bases not matched to a gene. The CDR3 region is CASSHIGLAGGPGYNEQFF. The DNA of the CDR3 is TGCGCCAGCAGCCACATTGGACTAGCGGGAGGGCCGGGGTACAATGAGCAGTTCTTC.

DNA of the CDR3: TGTGCCAGCAGCTTAGGTTTGGGGCTCTCCTACGAGCAGTACTTC. Protein: CASSLGLGLSYEQYF. The rearrangement links TRBV7-9 to TRBJ2-7; maybe TRBD1 (5 bases). This CDR3 has 15 residues. With 1 base removed from V and 0 bases from J, the gap between germline ends came to 10 bases. Germline V CDR1 and CDR2: SEHNR, FQNEAQ (reference sequence).

The table lists this clone with a count of one. The gene calls are TRBV2 and TRBJ1-5; 10 bases match TRBD1. Germline V gene lookup returns CDR1 SNHLY and CDR2 FYNNEI. CDR3 length: 16 amino acids. Unmatched junction bases numbered 9, after V lost 3 bases and J lost 7 bases. The CDR3 DNA reads as TGTGCCAGCAGTGAGTCTGGGACAGGGGTCGGACAGCCCCAGCATTTT. It specifies CASSESGTGVGQPQHF.

The gene calls are TRBV7-2 and TRBJ2-2; tentatively, D is TRBD2 (5 bases). CDR1 SGHTA and CDR2 FQGNSA come from the germline V gene. V lost 5 bases and J 5 bases, leaving 15 bases between the germline ends. The CDR3 runs to 15 residues. The CDR3 DNA follows: TGTGCCAGCAGCCATAGAGCGGTAAATACCGGGGAGCTGTTTTTT. Protein product: CASSHRAVNTGELFF.

V and J are TRBV10-1 and TRBJ2-5, with 10 positions matching TRBD1. The J call may be mistaken, given a closer DNA end match to TRBJ2-7. The CDR3 contains 14 residues. In germline, CDR1 is WNHNN, CDR2 SYGVQD (reference sequence). The CDR3 DNA is TGCGCCAGCAGTACGGGACAGGGGACCTACGAGCAGTACTTC. It translates to CASSTGQGTYEQYF.

V gene TRBV9 combines with J gene TRBJ2-6; D is unclear. This CDR3 comprises 15 residues. V lost 0 bases and J lost 0, with 4 bases in between. The germline gives CDR1 SGDLS, CDR2 YYNGEE. The CDR3 loop reads CASSVAISGANVLTF. The CDR3 coding sequence is TGTGCCAGCAGCGTAGCTATCTCTGGGGCCAACGTCCTGACTTTC.

V and J are TRBV10-1 and TRBJ2-2; tentatively, D is TRBD2 (5 bases). Per germline, CDR1 WNHNN and CDR2 SYGVQD (reference sequence). Trimming stripped 6 bases from V and 6 bases from J, with 20 bases between. The CDR3 sequence is 16 residues long. This CDR3 reads CASRPGSPSLAGELFF. In DNA, the CDR3 is TGCGCCAGCAGGCCGGGAAGCCCTAGTTTAGCCGGGGAGCTGTTTTTT.

The chain has TRBV10-3 and TRBJ2-7; D may be TRBD1 (6 bases). This CDR3 is 13 amino acids long. Germline CDR1 and CDR2: ENHRY and SYGVKD. The V end was cut by 3 bases, the J end by 5 bases, with 11 bases between. The CDR3 loop is CAISDRQAHEQYF. CDR3 nucleotides: TGTGCCATCAGTGATCGACAGGCACACGAGCAGTACTTC.

The genes are TRBV4-1 and TRBJ2-1; 7 positions match TRBD2. The CDR3 consists of 16 residues. Per germline, CDR1 MGHRA and CDR2 YSYEKL. Germline trimming cut 0 bases from V and 7 bases from J; bases unmatched to any gene: 9. This CDR3 is CASSQDRASGRNEQFF. CDR3 nucleotide sequence: TGCGCCAGCAGCCAAGATAGGGCTAGCGGCAGGAATGAGCAGTTCTTC.

This rearrangement joins TRBV18 to TRBJ2-7; the match to TRBD1 covers 12 bases. V was clipped by 3 bases and J by 5 bases; unmatched bases: 2. Germline V gives CDR1 KGHSH, CDR2 LQKENI. The CDR3 consists of 14 residues. The CDR3 DNA follows: TGTGCCAGCTCACCCGGGACAGGGGGCAACGAGCAGTACTTC. Translation gives CASSPGTGGNEQYF.

The V call is TRBV6-6, the J call TRBJ2-7, with 8 positions matching TRBD1. CDR1 MNHNY and CDR2 SVGAGI come from the germline V gene (reference sequence). The CDR3 runs to 14 residues. Germline trimming cut 8 bases from V and 3 bases from J; bases unmatched to any gene: 9. CDR3 residues: CASSSGRGLYEQYF. CDR3 sequence (DNA): TGTGCCAGCTCCTCGGGCAGGGGGCTCTACGAGCAGTACTTC.